The rows below give T cell receptor beta chains drawn from one sample of a study of cytomegalovirus exposure and HLA in healthy donors. Only in-frame clones appear in the TCRdb table, and some are missing; sequencing was by immunoSEQ multiplex PCR. The sample contains 180,000 or so clones, more than 60% of which appear only once. Sequencing was performed on PBMCs. These receptors were taken from a woman in her thirties or forties in good health and CMV-seropositive. Each CDR3 is given with its conserved first and last residue. D genes are given only for firm matches. Clone size appears in some rows only: once, few, many, or a class for an expanded clone.

>TRBJ2-3|TRBD2|NA|TRBV30
TGTGCCTCGGGGACTACGGGCACAGATACGCAGTATTTT
CASGTTGTDTQYF
>TRBJ1-1|TRBD1|NA|TRBV7-8
TGTGCCAGCAGCTTAACCCTCGGGACAGGGAACACTGAAGCTTTCTTT
CASSLTLGTGNTEAFF
>TRBJ1-4|NA|NA|TRBV28
TGTGCCAGCGACACAGGGAGGGGGGAAAAACTGTTTTTT
CASDTGRGEKLFF
>TRBJ2-7|TRBD1|NA|TRBV27
TGTGCCAGCAGTCAGGGGGACGAGCAGTACTTC
CASSQGDEQYF
>TRBJ2-7|TRBD1|NA|TRBV5-6
TGTGCCAGCAGCCCGCGGACAGGGGGGAAGCAGTACTTC
CASSPRTGGKQYF
>TRBJ2-7|TRBD1|NA|TRBV6-1
TGTGCCAGCAGCCCGGACAGGTCCCCGACCTACGAGCAGTACTTC
CASSPDRSPTYEQYF
>TRBJ2-3|NA|NA|TRBV7-2
TGTGCCAGCAGCTTAGAGGCGGCCACAGATACGCAGTATTTT
CASSLEAATDTQYF
>TRBJ1-5|TRBD1|NA|TRBV28
TGTGCCAGCACAGGGACAGGGGTAATGTCCGAATATCAGCCCCAGCATTTT
CASTGTGVMSEYQPQHF
>TRBJ2-7|TRBD2|NA|TRBV18
TGTGCCAGCTCACCTGGACTAGCGGGAGACGAGCAGTACTTC
CASSPGLAGDEQYF
>TRBJ2-7|TRBD2|few|TRBV29-1
TGCAGCGTGGGACTAGCGGGATCTCGGGAGCAGTACTTC
CSVGLAGSREQYF
>TRBJ2-2|TRBD2|NA|TRBV4-2
TGTGCCAGCAGCCAAGATTTCGGGGGGAGGCGGAACACCGGGGAGCTGTTTTTT
CASSQDFGGRRNTGELFF
>TRBJ2-1|TRBD2|NA|TRBV4-2
TGTGCCAGCAGCCAAGATCGGGCTAGCGGGAGTGGTTCCTACAATGAGCAGTTCTTC
CASSQDRASGSGSYNEQFF
>TRBJ2-2|NA|few|TRBV11-2
TGTGCCAGCAGCTGGGGTGAGGGCGGGAACACCGGGGAGCTGTTTTTT
CASSWGEGGNTGELFF
>TRBJ2-1|NA|NA|TRBV4-1
TGCGCCAGCAGCCAAGTAGAGCCCGCTGAGCAGTTCTTC
CASSQVEPAEQFF